The next 18 T cell receptor beta chains were all read from a single sample in a study of molecular identifiers for immune sequencing clone quantification. Each CDR3 protein is one row after TCRdb ran MiXCR on the PCR reads. The top ten hold roughly 0.94% of the sample, which has 85,000 to 100,000 distinct CDR3 sequences, more than 20% seen once. Sequences were obtained from naive CD8+ T cells from blood, with Jurkat cell RNA spiked in. Subset in this sample: FACS-sorted CD8+CD4-CCR7+CD45RA+ naive T cells. Every receptor here comes from a human donor in good health. Some libraries in this study had Jurkat cell RNA spiked in.

This clonotype showed up many times. This chain links TRBV5-4 with TRBJ2-2, with a weak D call TRBD2 (5 bases). CDR1 SGHNT and CDR2 YYREEE come from the germline V gene (reference sequence). The CDR3 spans 17 residues. With 4 bases removed from V and 4 bases from J, the gap between germline ends came to 20 bases. The DNA for the CDR3 is TGTGCCAGCAGCCTTCCGGGATCGTCAGCATCCACCGGGGAGCTGTTTTTT. It codes for CASSLPGSSASTGELFF.

Points on this clonotype: Possible read error: a much larger clone is one base away. J is TRBJ1-2 and V is TRBV4-3, with unresolved D. The germline V gene encodes CDR1 LGHNA and CDR2 YSLEER. This CDR3 is 15 amino acids long. For the CDR3, the DNA is TGCGCCAGCGGCCAAGAGTCCCAGGCCCTCTATGGCTACACCTTC. Its protein product is CASGQESQALYGYTF.

As to this clonotype: Just one base apart from a much larger clone, this may be a read error. The chain is built from TRBV20-1 and TRBJ2-7, with a tentative D call TRBD1 (6 bases). Trimming pared 0 bases from V and 6 bases from J, leaving 15 bases between. There are 14 residues in the CDR3. Germline lookup yields CDR1 DFQATT and CDR2 SNEGSKA (reference sequence). The CDR3 is CSAREWGLVAEQYF. The CDR3 DNA reads as TGCAGTGCTAGAGAGTGGGGGCTAGTGGCCGAGCAGTACTTC.

The sample holds many counts of this clonotype. The chain employs TRBV20-1 and TRBJ2-7, with a possible D match to TRBD2 (5 bases). The CDR3 has 15 amino acids. V was shortened by 4 bases and J by 0 bases, with 16 bases between the two germline ends. Germline values: CDR1 DFQATT, CDR2 SNEGSKA (reference sequence). The CDR3 here is CSAILRGEISYEQYF. The CDR3 bases are TGCAGTGCTATTCTACGGGGAGAGATCTCCTACGAGCAGTACTTC.

The chain recombines TRBV20-1 with TRBJ1-6, with TRBD1 identical over 10 bases. There are 19 residues in the CDR3. J gave up 6 bases and V 3 bases, and 17 bases lay outside the gene matches. Germline CDR1 DFQATT, CDR2 SNEGSKA (reference sequence). DNA of the CDR3: TGCAGTGCTAGGGATTACGGGGCGACAGGGGGCTTAAGTAATTCACCCCTCCACTTT. Translated, it gives CSARDYGATGGLSNSPLHF.

This chain joins TRBV6-2 or TRBV6-3 and TRBJ2-1; D possibly corresponds to TRBD1 (5 bases). Germline CDR1 MNHEY, CDR2 SVGEGT. The CDR3 spans 14 residues. The V and J ends lost 7 bases and 7 bases respectively, with 17 bases between them. CDR3 bases: TGTGCCAGCATGGACAATGCAAGGGGAAATGAGCAGTTCTTC. It translates to CASMDNARGNEQFF.

This clonotype was observed many times. The chain uses TRBV28 and TRBJ1-1; possibly TRBD1 for D (5 bases). The CDR3 consists of 15 residues. V was shortened by 2 bases and J by 2 bases, with 12 bases between the two germline ends. The germline gives CDR1 MDHEN, CDR2 SYDVKM. This CDR3 reads CASSLAGHLNTEAFF. The CDR3 nucleotides are TGTGCCAGCAGTTTAGCCGGACACCTAAACACTGAAGCTTTCTTT.

This clonotype was seen ten or more times. V usage is TRBV12-3 or TRBV12-4 and J usage is TRBJ2-5, with D possibly being TRBD2 (6 bases). The CDR3 runs to 15 residues. Trimming shortened V by 6 bases and J by 0 bases, and 14 bases separated the two germline ends. The CDR3 here is CASSRAGGYQETQYF. As DNA, the CDR3 is TGTGCCAGCAGCCGCGCCGGAGGGTACCAAGAGACCCAGTACTTC.

As for this clonotype: Since a much larger clone is just one base distant, this may be a read error. The gene calls are TRBV5-3 and TRBJ2-7; D remains unclear. TRBV5-3 is an open reading frame, and its role is uncertain. CDR3 length: 12 residues. Trimming pared 8 bases from V and 6 bases from J, leaving 15 bases between. The CDR3 coding sequence is TGTGCCAGCGGCTCTAGTCCGGGCGAGCAGTACTTC. Encoded protein: CASGSSPGEQYF.

This clonotype was recorded many times. The gene calls are TRBV5-4 and TRBJ2-4; TRBD1 or TRBD2 may be the D gene (5 bases each). The CDR3 is made up of 11 amino acids. Germline CDR1 reads SGHNT; CDR2 reads YYREEE (reference sequence). V lost 0 bases, J lost 15 bases, and 10 bases lay in between. For the CDR3, the DNA is TGTGCCAGCAGCTTGGGGGACCTTTTGTACTTC. Protein: CASSLGDLLYF.

This clonotype was seen repeatedly, ten times or more. The chain recombines TRBV4-3 with TRBJ1-2, with D possibly being TRBD1 (5 bases). The CDR3 length is 16 residues. Per the germline V gene, CDR1 is LGHNA and CDR2 is YSLEER. V was pared by 1 base and J by 0 bases, with 12 bases between. CDR3 protein: CASSQARTLTNYGYTF. In DNA, the CDR3 is TGCGCCAGCAGCCAAGCGAGGACACTTACTAACTATGGCTACACCTTC.

This chain uses TRBV11-2 with TRBJ2-5, with TRBD1 matching over 9 bases. This CDR3 is 18 amino acids long. The junction had 18 bases not matched to a gene; V was cut back by 5 bases and J by 5 bases. Germline V gene sequence: CDR1 SGHAT, CDR2 FQNNGV. The CDR3 DNA reads as TGTGCCAGCAGCGTGGAAAAAGGCCGGGACAGGGATGCGGAGACCCAGTACTTC. This sequence encodes CASSVEKGRDRDAETQYF.

This clonotype was seen many times. The genes are TRBV6-5 and TRBJ1-4; the match to TRBD1 covers 9 bases. This CDR3 comprises 15 residues. J lost 8 bases, V lost 5 bases, and 9 bases had no gene match. Germline V lookup: CDR1 MNHEY, CDR2 SVGAGI. The CDR3 DNA follows: TGTGCCAGCAGTCCCTCGACAGGGGGAAAAGAAAAACTGTTTTTT. It is translated as CASSPSTGGKEKLFF.

This clonotype showed up just a few times. This chain joins TRBV19 and TRBJ2-1; D possibly uses TRBD1 or TRBD2 (5 bases each). Germline loops: CDR1 LNHDA, CDR2 SQIVND (reference sequence). The length of the CDR3 is 14 residues. Trimming cost V 9 bases and J 9 bases, with 21 bases left between them. The CDR3 reads CASRTGTALGEQFF. The CDR3 coding sequence is TGTGCCAGCAGAACCGGGACGGCATTAGGTGAGCAGTTCTTC.

For this clonotype: A much larger clone lies a single base off, so this may be a read error. The V call is TRBV27, the J call TRBJ2-7; 10 bases are a match to TRBD2. This CDR3 comprises 15 residues. Germline values: CDR1 MNHEY, CDR2 SMNVEV (reference sequence). V gave up 6 bases and J gave up 2 bases; unmatched junction bases: 7. Here the CDR3 reads CASSQLAGNTYEQYF. DNA of the CDR3: TGTGCCAGCAGCCAACTAGCGGGGAATACCTACGAGCAGTACTTC.

This clonotype was recorded many times. The chain has TRBV6-2 or TRBV6-3 and TRBJ2-5, with D maybe TRBD2 (6 bases). The V and J ends lost 6 bases and 1 base respectively, with 30 bases between them. The CDR3 runs to 20 residues. Germline CDR1 reads MNHEY; CDR2 reads SVGEGT. CDR3 sequence reads: CASSAHQVGGPAWIQETQYF. The DNA of the CDR3 is TGTGCCAGCAGCGCCCATCAAGTCGGGGGTCCAGCTTGGATCCAAGAGACCCAGTACTTC.

Comments on this clonotype: A much bigger clone sits one base away, suggesting this may be a read error. The chain carries TRBV6-2 or TRBV6-3 and TRBJ2-1; 8 bases agree with TRBD2. The J call is in doubt because the DNA end fits TRBJ2-7 better. The CDR3 is made up of 14 amino acids. Per germline, CDR1 MNHEY and CDR2 SVGEGT. In DNA form, the CDR3 reads TGTGCCACCCTCACGCGGGGGGCGCCCGGTGAGCAGTACTTC. This gives the protein CATLTRGAPGEQYF.

This clonotype was found many times. This rearrangement joins TRBV6-2 or TRBV6-3 to TRBJ2-4; 9 positions match TRBD2. The CDR3 length is 17 residues. V lost 0 bases and J lost 10; bases outside the gene matches: 13. Per germline, CDR1 MNHEY and CDR2 SVGEGT. The CDR3 loop reads CASSYSNLVAGELIQYF. CDR3 nucleotides: TGTGCCAGCAGTTACTCGAATTTGGTAGCGGGAGAGCTTATTCAGTACTTC.